This record looks at one T cell receptor (beta chain) sequence and its context. These data belong to a study of cytomegalovirus exposure and HLA in healthy donors. Primers for the PCR totalled 60 Vbeta and 13 Jbeta. Data came from immunoSEQ multiplex PCR; TCRdb stores just in-frame clones and leaves some out. The repertoire consists of more than 150,000 clones, with 65% to 85% occurring once and the leading ten covering approximately 1.5%. The clonotype was recovered from a woman aged 18-30 years in good health and CMV-seronegative. The sequenced material came from PBMCs.

The CDR3 sequence is CASHSGGARNEQFF. The DNA of the CDR3 is TGTGCCAGTCATAGCGGGGGGGCCAGGAATGAGCAGTTCTTC. The chain employs TRBV6-5 and TRBJ2-1, with 11 positions matching TRBD2. This CDR3 region has 14 residues. V lost 9 bases and J lost 7; bases outside the gene matches: 8. Germline V gene sequence: CDR1 MNHEY, CDR2 SVGAGI.